Listed below are T cell receptor beta chains from one sample, sequenced in a study of T cell responses to AZD1222 COVID-19 vaccine. Profiled with immunoSEQ multiplex PCR; TCRdb holds only in-frame clones, not every one. The sample yields about 150,000 clones, around 92% seen once. The sequencing used peripheral blood, collected 28 days after the second AZD1222 dose. The origin of the receptors is an adult who received the AZD1222 COVID-19 vaccine. Each CDR3 is given with its conserved first and last residue. Size is stated for part of the rows, as once, few or many counts, or as a class when the clone is expanded.

v_gene	abundance	j_gene	CDR3aa
TRBV19	-	TRBJ2-1	CASSNPGGTPGDEQFF
TRBV29-1	-	TRBJ1-3	CSVALDSGNTIYF
TRBV10-3	-	TRBJ2-2	CAISGTTGSGELFF
TRBV7-9	-	TRBJ2-3	CASSSRDLQYF
TRBV2	-	TRBJ2-7	CASSADRGRVGFLYEQYF
TRBV24-1	-	TRBJ2-3	CATSDRKAQTDTQYF
TRBV7-2	once	TRBJ1-1	CASSLRQRWDTEAFF
TRBV24-1	-	TRBJ1-1	CATTDGGRSEAFF
TRBV11-2	-	TRBJ1-1	CASSLSGLEAFF
TRBV28	-	TRBJ1-1	CASRGGTEAFF
TRBV9	-	TRBJ2-2	CASSVVGGIGELFF
TRBV19	-	TRBJ2-1	CASSETRLDRNEQFF
TRBV28	-	TRBJ1-2	CASSPRRAGGYGYTF